A selection of T cell receptor beta chains follows, all from one sample in a study of T cell responses to AZD1222 COVID-19 vaccine. Data came from immunoSEQ multiplex PCR; TCRdb stores just in-frame clones and leaves some out. This table has approximately 130,000 clones, 80% to 90% appearing once. Sequenced material: peripheral blood, taken 28 days after the second AZD1222 dose. The source is an adult who received the AZD1222 COVID-19 vaccine. The CDR3 runs from the conserved cysteine through the conserved F or W. Each record gives: D gene, clone size, J gene, V gene, CDR3 protein, CDR3 DNA. D genes are given only for firm matches. Size is stated for part of the rows, as once, few or many counts, or as a class when the clone is expanded.

NA,once,TRBJ1-1,TRBV7-9,CASRDEGTEAFF,TGTGCCAGCAGAGATGAGGGGACTGAAGCTTTCTTT
TRBD1,NA,TRBJ1-5,TRBV7-6,CASSAGTGRYSNQPQHF,TGTGCCAGCAGCGCCGGGACAGGGCGTTATAGCAATCAGCCCCAGCATTTT
TRBD1,NA,TRBJ1-3,TRBV4-3,CASSLKGGPGNTIYF,TGCGCCAGCAGCCTAAAAGGGGGCCCTGGAAACACCATATATTTT
NA,few,TRBJ2-6,TRBV7-9,CASRPGFGANVLTF,TGTGCCAGCCGCCCTGGCTTTGGGGCCAACGTCCTGACTTTC
NA,NA,TRBJ2-6,TRBV4-3,CASSQDVGNSGANVLTF,TGCGCCAGCAGCCAAGATGTCGGAAACTCTGGGGCCAACGTCCTGACTTTC
TRBD2,NA,TRBJ2-3,TRBV19,CASSTLAGGPSDTQYF,TGTGCCAGTAGTACCCTAGCGGGGGGGCCGTCAGATACGCAGTATTTT
TRBD2,NA,TRBJ2-7,TRBV25-1,CASSEFGLAGARQEQYF,TGTGCCAGCAGTGAATTCGGACTAGCGGGGGCCCGACAGGAGCAGTACTTC
NA,NA,TRBJ2-3,TRBV5-1,CASSSGSTDTQYF,TGCGCCAGCAGCTCAGGATCGACAGATACGCAGTATTTT
NA,NA,TRBJ1-4,TRBV6-5,CASSYLATNEKLFF,TGTGCCAGCAGTTATTTAGCAACTAATGAAAAACTGTTTTTT
NA,NA,TRBJ2-3,TRBV4-1,CASSQGNGNTDTQYF,TGCGCCAGCAGCCAAGGAAACGGGAACACAGATACGCAGTATTTT
NA,NA,TRBJ1-1,TRBV3-1/TRBV3-2,CASSQSGLEAFF,TGTGCCAGCAGCCAAAGTGGGCTTGAAGCTTTCTTT
NA,NA,TRBJ2-7,TRBV15,CATSGTWNSYEQYF,TGTGCCACCAGCGGTACCTGGAACTCCTACGAGCAGTACTTC
TRBD1,NA,TRBJ2-7,TRBV28,CASTGQGEGTYEQYF,TGTGCCAGCACCGGACAGGGTGAGGGAACCTACGAGCAGTACTTC
TRBD1,NA,TRBJ1-5,TRBV3-1/TRBV3-2,CASSGYGTGDQPQHF,TGTGCCAGCAGCGGGTACGGGACAGGGGATCAGCCCCAGCATTTT
NA,NA,TRBJ1-2,TRBV7-9,CASSLGAPTRGYTF,TGTGCCAGCAGCTTAGGAGCCCCGACAAGGGGCTACACCTTC
NA,NA,TRBJ1-3,TRBV9,CASSVAGSSGNTIYF,TGTGCCAGCAGCGTAGCAGGCTCGTCTGGAAACACCATATATTTT
TRBD2,NA,TRBJ2-1,TRBV6-2/TRBV6-3,CASSPGLAHYNEQFF,TGTGCCAGCAGCCCGGGACTAGCGCATTACAATGAGCAGTTCTTC
TRBD2,NA,TRBJ2-2,TRBV7-9,CASSLRASGGALNTGELFF,TGTGCCAGCAGCTTAAGGGCTAGCGGGGGGGCCCTCAACACCGGGGAGCTGTTTTTT
NA,NA,TRBJ2-7,TRBV19,CASRTSGSSDEQYF,TGTGCCAGTAGGACCTCCGGGAGCAGCGACGAGCAGTACTTC
NA,NA,TRBJ1-2,TRBV18,CASSPNAEANYGYTF,TGTGCCAGCTCACCTAATGCGGAGGCGAACTATGGCTACACCTTC
NA,NA,TRBJ2-7,TRBV30,CAWSNLVEQYF,TGTGCCTGGAGTAACCTCGTGGAGCAGTACTTC
NA,NA,TRBJ1-1,TRBV3-1/TRBV3-2,CASSPLLLQATPNTEAFF,TGTGCCAGCAGCCCACTTCTCCTTCAGGCGACCCCCAACACTGAAGCTTTCTTT
NA,NA,TRBJ2-4,TRBV12-3/TRBV12-4,CASSAQGGHIQYF,TGTGCCAGCAGTGCCCAGGGTGGGCACATTCAGTACTTC
NA,NA,TRBJ2-1,TRBV28,CAAGSSYNEQFF,TGTGCCGCGGGAAGCTCCTACAATGAGCAGTTCTTC
TRBD1,NA,TRBJ1-2,TRBV14,CASSQDRGRGPYGYTF,TGTGCCAGCAGCCAAGATCGAGGCAGGGGGCCCTATGGCTACACCTTC
NA,many,TRBJ1-2,TRBV14,CASSQLSGWNYGYTF,TGTGCCAGCAGCCAATTGTCAGGGTGGAACTATGGCTACACCTTC
TRBD1,NA,TRBJ2-7,TRBV11-2,CASSLFRPDRGHEQYF,TGTGCCAGCAGCTTATTTCGTCCGGACAGGGGGCACGAGCAGTACTTC
NA,NA,TRBJ1-3,TRBV6-6,CASSGSSSGNTIYF,TGTGCCAGCAGTGGCAGTAGCTCTGGAAACACCATATATTTT
TRBD1,NA,TRBJ1-1,TRBV19,CASSSRSTGDTEAFF,TGTGCCAGTAGTAGCCGTTCAACAGGGGACACTGAAGCTTTCTTT
NA,NA,TRBJ2-5,TRBV6-5,CATTSAGAGETQYF,TGTGCCACTACCTCGGCGGGGGCTGGGGAGACCCAGTACTTC
NA,NA,TRBJ2-5,TRBV19,CASSIRGLQETQYF,TGTGCCAGTAGTATCCGGGGCCTCCAAGAGACCCAGTACTTC
TRBD1,NA,TRBJ1-5,TRBV19,CASSIGQAANQPQHF,TGTGCCAGTAGTATCGGACAGGCTGCCAATCAGCCCCAGCATTTT
NA,NA,TRBJ2-7,TRBV18,CASSFTGQSSYEQYF,TGTGCCAGCTCATTTACGGGGCAAAGCTCCTACGAGCAGTACTTC
NA,NA,TRBJ1-5,TRBV7-9,CASSLGAAEVNPQHF,TGTGCCAGCAGCTTAGGGGCGGCAGAGGTGAATCCCCAGCATTTT
TRBD1,NA,TRBJ1-2,TRBV5-1,CASSLEGQGGLDGYTF,TGCGCCAGCAGCTTGGAGGGACAGGGCGGTTTGGATGGCTACACCTTC
NA,NA,TRBJ1-1,TRBV19,CASSISFGISYEAFF,TGTGCCAGTAGTATATCATTCGGCATTAGTTATGAAGCTTTCTTT
TRBD1,once,TRBJ2-7,TRBV6-5,CASSRRQGIYEQYF,TGTGCCAGCAGTCGCCGACAGGGTATCTACGAGCAGTACTTC
TRBD2,NA,TRBJ2-3,TRBV29-1,CSVGTRQITNTQYF,TGCAGCGTTGGGACTAGACAGATCACAAATACGCAGTATTTT
NA,NA,TRBJ2-6,TRBV5-6,CASSLEPGSGANVLTF,TGTGCCAGCAGCCTGGAGCCCGGCTCTGGGGCCAACGTCCTGACTTTC
NA,NA,TRBJ2-2,TRBV18,CASSPRTVNTGELFF,TGTGCCAGCTCACCAAGGACAGTAAATACCGGGGAGCTGTTTTTT
NA,NA,TRBJ2-7,TRBV6-5,CASKGEGVTYEQYF,TGTGCCAGCAAGGGGGAGGGTGTAACCTACGAGCAGTACTTC
TRBD2,NA,TRBJ2-7,TRBV15,CATSRDQAGGRYEQYF,TGTGCCACCAGCAGAGATCAGGCGGGGGGGAGGTACGAGCAGTACTTC
NA,NA,TRBJ1-1,TRBV6-5,CASTPGGKNTEAFF,TGTGCCAGCACCCCCGGGGGAAAGAACACTGAAGCTTTCTTT
NA,NA,TRBJ2-1,TRBV2,CASSADFDNEQFF,TGTGCCAGCAGTGCGGATTTTGACAATGAGCAGTTCTTC
NA,few,TRBJ1-3,TRBV18,CASSPYEGRNTIYF,TGTGCCAGCTCACCATACGAGGGCCGAAACACCATATATTTT
TRBD1,NA,TRBJ1-3,TRBV6-1,CASSDKQGRRANTIYF,TGTGCCAGCAGTGATAAACAGGGGAGGCGTGCAAACACCATATATTTT
TRBD1,NA,TRBJ1-2,TRBV11-2,CASSLPFRRGKDGYTF,TGTGCCAGCAGCTTGCCCTTCCGCAGGGGGAAAGATGGCTACACCTTC
NA,NA,TRBJ1-1,TRBV15,CATSSPGGYTEAFF,TGTGCCACCAGCAGCCCGGGGGGTTACACTGAAGCTTTCTTT